This T cell receptor beta chain was profiled in a study of cytomegalovirus exposure and HLA in healthy donors (dated by TCRdb to 2015 to 2018). Some background on the complete study: An earlier analysis of roughly 570 of the donors reported 276 Gb of sequence data and 95 million to 120 million unique TCR beta sequences obtained from 180 million or so T cells. An early release that covered some 640 HLA-typed donors contained approximately 300 gigabases of sequencing data and approximately 85 million unique TCR sequences. Among the approximately 420 genotyped donors, around 81% belonged to the genetic ancestry cluster associated with self-reported Caucasian donors. The study aimed to test whether signatures of past pathogen exposure could be identified by cataloging public T cell receptors. The T cell repertoires of several hundred subjects were profiled by immunosequencing and related to cytomegalovirus serostatus. Along with the roughly 670-subject first cohort, a separate validation cohort of about 110 different subjects was used. To predict cytomegalovirus infection status, the study combined high-throughput TCR immunosequencing, statistical association of individual TCRs with disease status, and machine learning. A later analysis re-examined previously published TCR beta repertoires from several hundred donors and added high-resolution HLA genotyping to investigate patterns of TCR occurrence. Rather than using new phenotypic data, the later analysis identified candidate immune exposures from TCR beta sequences and from how often those sequences occurred across donors. An earlier analysis of roughly 580 of the donors used high-throughput TCR beta sequencing to judge whether each TCR beta V gene segment behaved as functional or pseudogenic. Alongside the repertoire data, information on donor age, sex, ethnicity and CMV serostatus was compiled. A later genetic analysis used genome-wide SNP genotypes for about 60% of the roughly 700 donors, treating that subset as a discovery cohort. All discovery cohort repertoires had been generated using a single sequencing platform. Both class I and class II loci were covered by HLA typing, at four-digit resolution. The number of donors typed differed by locus, with 629-630 for A, B, C, DRB1 and DQB1, around 560 for DQA1, some 570 for DPA1, and 450 to 480 for DPB1. Five DR-DQ haplotypes were treated as single units for association and clustering because of strong linkage in the cohort. Across around 400 genotyped donors of the cohort, an average of approximately 240,000 unique TCR beta nucleotide sequences per donor were sequenced, and about a sixth of those sequences were non-productive.

Points on this clone: What this receptor recognizes is not known. No base qualities exist here, and no much larger clone lies one base off it.

The cohort comprised fewer than 750 healthy bone marrow donors. At the time of sampling, every cohort member was nominally healthy, though immune exposures that went unrecorded were likely present. The donor was CMV seropositive and was included in the group of 250 to 350 seropositive cohort members. A peripheral blood sample was collected from each donor, and TCR beta sequencing was performed on peripheral blood mononuclear cells. Genomic DNA extraction from the blood cell samples was performed with the Qiagen DNeasy Blood Extraction Kit. What the research found in general, with its limitations: Most TCR sequences were seen in very few donors, while some public TCRs were found in many individuals. CMV serostatus was the only immune exposure information available for the cohort. Correlated functional status among segregating V segments might reflect linkage disequilibrium, but an unknown experimental factor could not be ruled out. In a later analysis, the rate of TCR association differed among HLA loci, with DRB1 alleles having the most associated TCRs and HLA-C alleles having the fewest. The classifier was reported to diagnose cytomegalovirus status with high specificity and sensitivity in both the original and validation cohorts. Sequencing depth was assumed to be roughly uniform across donors in the presence/absence analyses, though that assumption may not hold. A later analysis found that most CMV-associated TCR beta chains appeared HLA-restricted, with HLA associations seemingly driven largely by CMV exposure. A few of the identified cytomegalovirus-associated TCR beta chains were confirmed in vitro to be specific for cytomegalovirus antigens. Because counts were too low, around 17 rarely observed V segments, including chromosome 9 orphons, were left out of the earlier analysis of 587 of the donors. In a later genetic analysis, a missense DCLRE1C variant was associated with V-gene and J-gene trimming of TCR beta chains, and the association was replicated in an independent cohort. Compared with the approximately 670-donor mean, donors in an Asian-associated ancestry cluster had fewer N-insertions in productive TCRs, according to a later genetic analysis. When HLA alleles, especially DR and DQ, strongly co-occurred, attributing TCR associations to individual alleles was difficult. Because the 87-base-pair reads could not distinguish some IMGT-functional V segments, including TRBV6-2 and TRBV6-3, those segments were excluded. In the study, 150 to 200 TCR beta chains were listed as associated with cytomegalovirus. In an earlier analysis of approximately 590 of the donors, most TCR beta V segments appeared in productive rearrangements about 87% or about 30% of the time, broadly matching IMGT annotations. It was suggested by the authors that the approach could potentially be generalized to other disease states and immunological phenotypes. In this cohort, only TCR beta chains were sequenced, and detectable features were limited by the absence of alpha or paired-chain data. A further reported finding was that TCR beta sequences accurately predicted the HLA-A and HLA-B alleles for most subjects in the first cohort. Because HLA typing was unavailable for some donors at each locus, only the typed subset was used in association tests. A cluster of highly shared sequence variants was judged likely to be a technical artifact of the sequencing pipeline. Compared with equally common non-associated chains, HLA-associated TCR beta chains in a later analysis were more clonally expanded and had lower generation probabilities. At a false discovery rate of 0.05, a later analysis linked about 17,000 TCR beta sequences to specific HLA alleles. According to a later analysis, parvovirus B19, influenza, CMV and Epstein-Barr virus appeared linked to several top co-occurrence clusters.

Per the germline V gene, LGHNT is the CDR1 and FRNRAP is the CDR2. Counted from cysteine to phenylalanine, this CDR3 has 15 amino acids. The kept DNA is CDR3 alone, 45 bases in frame from the first base. Germline trimming amounts to 5 bases on V and 3 bases on J, with 5 as the count of junction bases outside the gene matches. Receptor libraries were prepared by the immunoSEQ multiplex PCR assay. For the multiplex PCR, a mixture combining 60 forward primers for TCR Vbeta segments and 13 reverse primers for TCR Jbeta segments was used. The CDR3 region of rearranged TCR beta genes was amplified from genomic DNA by a multiplex PCR assay. Amplified TCR beta libraries were sequenced as 87-base-pair reads on the Illumina HiSeq System. As for how the authors treated the data: A later analysis tallied 75 million to 85 million unique TCR beta chains across the 666 repertoires, and roughly 11 million of those chains were shared by two or more donors. Raw reads were error-corrected and collapsed into unique sequences with a nearest-neighbor algorithm that merged closely related sequences to remove PCR and sequencing errors. CDR3 sequences were aligned to IMGT reference sequences to assign V, D and J gene segments. For a sequence to be retained, a match of at least six nucleotides to both a V gene segment and a J gene segment was required. Rearrangements were called productive when the CDR3 lacked stop codons and stayed in frame with V and J; all others were non-productive. CDR3 was defined by IMGT convention, running from the second conserved V-encoded cysteine to the conserved J-encoded phenylalanine. In an earlier analysis of roughly 580 of the donors, sequences lacking an unambiguous match to a single V gene segment were excluded. An earlier analysis of approximately 590 of the donors called V segments functional above 56.7% productive rearrangements and segregating when the between-donor standard deviation exceeded 5%. A statistical classification framework was built to diagnose cytomegalovirus status from the catalog of TCR beta chain sequences. In a later analysis, V and J genes were assigned by comparing TCR nucleotide sequences against IMGT/GENE-DB human TR gene sequences. In a later analysis, CDR3 sequences and most-parsimonious VDJ recombination scenarios were assigned using the TCRdist pipeline. In a later analysis, every TCR beta chain was defined by the combination of its CDR3 amino acid sequence and its V-gene family, and reads without a unique V-gene family were dropped. In a later analysis, 550 to 650 highly shared, low-generation-probability nucleotide sequences were removed to address suspected cross-contamination and a sequencing artifact. For each public chain, a later analysis derived a clonal expansion index from normalized ranks of inferred template counts within each repertoire. Generation probabilities in a later analysis came from a VDJ recombination model fitted to out-of-frame rearrangements, and those results were checked against IGoR. In a later analysis, hypergeometric tests were used to score TCR-TCR, TCR-HLA and TCR-CMV co-occurrence, with a repertoire-size bias correction applied to TCR pairs. In a later analysis, false discovery rates were estimated by permuting HLA or CMV assignments 20 times. In a later analysis, co-occurring TCRs were grouped using DBSCAN, with TCRdist sequence similarity added in when clustering inside HLA-allele-positive subsets. Repertoires with fewer than 30,000 or more than 120,000 public chains, plus five repertoires with anomalous nucleotide sharing, were excluded from co-occurrence clustering. TCRdb's version of the immuneACCESS table is confined to in-frame rearrangements and falls short of the full clone set. An unresolved V gene accounts for under half of the shortfall where checked; the remainder is of unknown origin. V, J and clone size are taken as reported in that table, and D and trimming were inferred from the DNA itself. The sample table holds around 120,000 clones, of which just over 70% were seen once. The top ten clonotypes cover over 2% of the sample.

The specimen was PBMCs. The chain is made from TRBV12-5 and TRBJ2-2, and 8 bases in between align with TRBD1. This TCR was recovered from a woman aged 60-75 years in good health and CMV-seropositive. CDR3 reads: CASGTGQGHTGELFF. The base sequence is TGTGCTAGTGGTACCGGACAGGGTCACACCGGGGAGCTGTTTTTT.